What follows are 9 T cell receptor beta chains derived from one specimen sequenced in a study of control samples from healthy donors and cancer patients. Assay used: immunoSEQ multiplex PCR; TCRdb lists only in-frame clones, some missing. In the table there are 150,000 to 160,000 clones, approximately 96% of which are singletons. Sample: blood. The source of these receptors is a middle-aged man in good health.

The gene calls are TRBV7-6 and TRBJ2-3; 10 nucleotides agree with TRBD2. This CDR3 comprises 16 residues. J gave up 2 bases and V 5 bases, and 7 bases lay outside the gene matches. Germline lookup yields CDR1 SGHVS and CDR2 FNYEAQ. In nucleotides, the CDR3 is TGTGCCAGCAGCCCCCGACTAGCGGGTCCCACAGATACGCAGTATTTT. Amino acids: CASSPRLAGPTDTQYF.

The chain has TRBV6-5 and TRBJ1-2, with D tentatively TRBD1 (5 bases). Trimming stripped 0 bases from V and 3 bases from J, with 8 bases between. This CDR3 contains 14 residues. Germline V gene sequence: CDR1 MNHEY, CDR2 SVGAGI. The CDR3, as DNA: TGTGCCAGCAGTTACTCGGTGACAGACTATGGCTACACCTTC. Its protein product is CASSYSVTDYGYTF.

In this sample, this clone turned up once. V and J are TRBV30 and TRBJ1-4; no definite D call. Germline CDR1 is GTSNPN and CDR2 is SVGIG (reference sequence). Trimming left V 0 bases short and J 5 bases short, with 7 bases between. The CDR3 spans 13 residues. CDR3 protein: CAWSVRQNEKLFF. The CDR3, as DNA: TGTGCCTGGAGTGTACGTCAGAATGAAAAACTGTTTTTT.

V gene TRBV19 combines with J gene TRBJ1-2, with 8 bases that match TRBD1. CDR3 length: 16 residues. Germline assignment: CDR1 LNHDA and CDR2 SQIVND (reference sequence). Unmatched junction bases numbered 9, after V lost 1 base and J lost 5 bases. CDR3 loop: CASSIAGTGGYYGYTF. CDR3 DNA sequence: TGTGCCAGTAGTATAGCGGGCACAGGGGGGTATTATGGCTACACCTTC.

This rearrangement joins TRBV10-2 to TRBJ2-1, with 7 positions matching TRBD2. V gave up 3 bases and J gave up 7 bases; unmatched junction bases: 6. The CDR3 consists of 14 residues. Germline V gene sequence: CDR1 WSHSY, CDR2 SAAADI. CDR3 sequence (DNA): TGCGCCAGCAGTGATTGGGAGGGGAATAATGAGCAGTTCTTC. Translating gives CASSDWEGNNEQFF.

In its sample, this clone was seen once. This CDR3 reads CASRPSGWDTQYF. The CDR3 DNA reads as TGTGCCAGCAGGCCCTCAGGGTGGGATACGCAGTATTTT. The chain carries TRBV7-2 and TRBJ2-3; possible D gene TRBD1, 5 bases. CDR3 size: 13 residues. Per germline, CDR1 SGHTA and CDR2 FQGNSA. V gave up 6 bases and J gave up 6 bases, with 13 bases separating them.

V and J are TRBV7-7 and TRBJ2-7; D tentatively reads TRBD1 or TRBD2 (6 bases each). CDR1 and CDR2 (germline): SSHAT, FNYEAQ (reference sequence). Trimming took off 8 bases at V and 2 bases at J, with 25 bases between the two ends. This CDR3 spans 17 amino acids. CDR3 DNA: TGTGCCAGCTGCGGGACAAGGCCCCTGAGGGTGACCTACGAGCAGTACTTC. Amino acid sequence: CASCGTRPLRVTYEQYF.

V gene TRBV5-6 combines with J gene TRBJ1-1, with TRBD1 matching 9 bases. Trimming cost V 2 bases and J 10 bases; bases outside gene matches: 6. This CDR3 is built from 13 residues. CDR1 and CDR2 from the germline V gene are SGHDT and YYEEEE. CDR3: CASSFRDRVGAFF. The CDR3 coding sequence is TGTGCCAGCAGCTTTAGGGACAGGGTAGGAGCTTTCTTT.

V gene TRBV7-7 combines with J gene TRBJ2-5; tentatively, D is TRBD2 (6 bases). Germline lookup yields CDR1 SSHAT and CDR2 FNYEAQ (reference sequence). CDR3 length: 14 residues. V was shortened by 5 bases and J by 2 bases, with 12 bases between the two germline ends. The CDR3 loop reads CASSTRGLQETQYF. The CDR3 nucleotides read TGTGCCAGCAGCACCCGCGGACTACAAGAGACCCAGTACTTC.